One and the same sample provided the 16 T cell receptor beta chains below, sequenced in a study of control samples from healthy donors and cancer patients. TCRdb keeps only in-frame clones here, not all; method: immunoSEQ multiplex PCR. The table records tens of thousands of clones, less than 85% of them present only once. Material for sequencing was PBMCs. These TCRs come from a man in his 70s with lung cancer.

In its sample, this clone was seen a few times. The V call is TRBV18, the J call TRBJ1-1; D not certain. Trimming cost V 6 bases and J 1 base, with 15 bases left between them. This CDR3 spans 15 amino acids. CDR1 is KGHSH, CDR2 LQKENI, per germline. CDR3 in DNA: TGTGCCAGCTCCCCTGGAAGGGCCTCGAACACTGAAGCTTTCTTT. Its translation is CASSPGRASNTEAFF.

The chain is built from TRBV6-1 and TRBJ2-1; weak D call: TRBD2 (6 bases). The V and J ends lost 2 bases and 5 bases respectively, with 13 bases between them. Germline lookup yields CDR1 MNHNS and CDR2 SASEGT. This CDR3 is 15 amino acids long. The CDR3 loop is CASSERRLGDNEQFF. The CDR3 nucleotides are TGTGCCAGCAGTGAAAGGAGACTAGGGGACAATGAGCAGTTCTTC.

The rearrangement links TRBV15 to TRBJ1-2, with 8 bases that match TRBD1. With V trimmed by 1 base and J by 6 bases, 4 bases remained unmatched. From germline, CDR1 is LNHNV and CDR2 YYDKDF (reference sequence). This CDR3 region has 14 residues. The chain's CDR3 is CATSRGGQAHGYTF. For the CDR3, the DNA is TGTGCCACCAGCAGAGGGGGACAGGCGCATGGCTACACCTTC.

The table lists this clone with a count of one. The chain links TRBV27 to TRBJ2-1, with TRBD1 identical over 9 bases. Germline V lookup: CDR1 MNHEY, CDR2 SMNVEV (reference sequence). V shed 5 bases and J 8 bases; nucleotides not matched to a gene: 10. This CDR3 has 15 amino acids. As DNA, the CDR3 is TGTGCCAGCAGTCTTACAGGGGGCGCGGGGGATGAGCAGTTCTTC. Translation: CASSLTGGAGDEQFF.

This clone appeared once. The gene calls are TRBV9 and TRBJ2-2; TRBD1 matches 8 bases. The germline gives CDR1 SGDLS, CDR2 YYNGEE. The CDR3 loop spans 17 amino acids. V was clipped by 3 bases and J by 2 bases; unmatched bases: 9. CDR3 protein: CASSGGEAGGNTGELFF. As DNA, the CDR3 is TGTGCCAGCAGCGGAGGGGAGGCAGGGGGCAACACCGGGGAGCTGTTTTTT.

This rearrangement joins TRBV3-1 (or the pseudogene TRBV3-2) to TRBJ1-5; a weak D match, TRBD1 (6 bases). The CDR3 spans 15 residues. Germline V gene sequence: CDR1 LGHDT, CDR2 YNNKEL (reference sequence). V dropped 0 bases and J dropped 3 bases, with 9 bases sitting between them. CDR3 in amino acids: CASSQDGQINQPQHF. CDR3 in DNA: TGTGCCAGCAGCCAAGACGGACAGATCAATCAGCCCCAGCATTTT.

This clone was picked up a small number of times. The genes are TRBV19 and TRBJ2-7; D tentatively reads TRBD1 or TRBD2 (5 bases each). V was trimmed by 3 bases and J by 3 bases, leaving 12 bases between them. This CDR3 region has 14 residues. Germline V gene sequence: CDR1 LNHDA, CDR2 SQIVND (reference sequence). Here the CDR3 reads CASSISEGNYEQYF. The CDR3 DNA follows: TGTGCCAGTAGTATCTCAGAGGGGAACTACGAGCAGTACTTC.

The rearrangement links TRBV3-1 (or the pseudogene TRBV3-2) to TRBJ1-3; the D gene is possibly TRBD1 (6 bases). The CDR3 has 16 residues. V was shortened by 1 base and J by 2 bases, with 12 bases between the two germline ends. Germline V gene sequence: CDR1 LGHDT, CDR2 YNNKEL (reference sequence). This CDR3 is CASSQVPGGPGNTIYF. Here the CDR3 DNA reads TGTGCCAGCAGCCAAGTTCCTGGGGGGCCTGGAAACACCATATATTTT.

The rearrangement uses TRBV5-1 and TRBJ2-1; TRBD2 matches at 7 bases. After removal of 0 bases from V and 4 bases from J, the junction contained 1 base not matched to a gene. The CDR3 loop spans 14 amino acids. CDR1 and CDR2 (germline): SGHRS, YFSETQ. CDR3 coding DNA: TGCGCCAGCAGCTTGGAAGCGGGGTACAATGAGCAGTTCTTC. Its translation is CASSLEAGYNEQFF.

The chain links TRBV7-3 to TRBJ2-1; 10 positions match TRBD2. CDR1 and CDR2 (germline): SGHTA, FQGTGA. This CDR3 has 16 amino acids. V dropped 5 bases and J dropped 5; count of bases not matched to a gene: 9. CDR3 loop: CASSPRGAGGHNEQFF. CDR3 bases: TGTGCCAGCAGCCCTCGGGGAGCGGGGGGGCACAATGAGCAGTTCTTC.

This clone was counted once. V gene TRBV27 combines with J gene TRBJ2-7; TRBD1 aligns across 9 bases. J gave up 7 bases and V 3 bases, and 4 bases lay outside the gene matches. The CDR3 totals 13 residues. Per germline, CDR1 MNHEY and CDR2 SMNVEV (reference sequence). This CDR3 reads CASSFLTGGEQYF. CDR3 coding DNA: TGTGCCAGCAGTTTCCTGACAGGGGGAGAGCAGTACTTC.

The chain is built from TRBV9 and TRBJ1-1; no clear D gene. Germline V lookup: CDR1 SGDLS, CDR2 YYNGEE. V lost 6 bases, J lost 0 bases, and 9 bases lay in between. The length of the CDR3 is 13 residues. CDR3 DNA sequence: TGTGCCAGCACACCGACGGTGAACACTGAAGCTTTCTTT. This encodes CASTPTVNTEAFF.

V and J are TRBV10-1 and TRBJ2-3; TRBD1 or TRBD2 may be the D gene (5 bases each). Germline V lookup: CDR1 WNHNN, CDR2 SYGVQD (reference sequence). Deletions cut 0 bases from V and 5 bases from J, with 12 bases between. This CDR3 is built from 15 residues. CDR3 nucleotides: TGCGCCAGCAGTGAGTCGGGACGGGTAGGAGATACGCAGTATTTT. Its protein is CASSESGRVGDTQYF.

The chain links TRBV11-1 to TRBJ1-4; tentative D call: TRBD1 (5 bases). Germline CDR1 and CDR2: SGHAT and FQDESV (reference sequence). This CDR3 is built from 16 residues. V shed 0 bases and J shed 10 bases, with 18 bases lying between them. CDR3 residues: CASSLALGGGEAKLFF. The CDR3 DNA is TGTGCCAGCAGCTTAGCGCTCGGCGGGGGAGAGGCAAAACTGTTTTTT.

The chain uses TRBV6-5 and TRBJ2-1; TRBD1 matches at 9 bases. Trimming cost V 7 bases and J 8 bases; bases outside gene matches: 12. CDR1 and CDR2 (germline): MNHEY, SVGAGI. CDR3 size: 15 residues. DNA for the CDR3: TGTGCCAGCATCCCCACCGGGACAGGGTCCTATGAGCAGTTCTTC. Protein sequence: CASIPTGTGSYEQFF.

The rearrangement joins TRBV18 to TRBJ2-4; D may be TRBD1 (6 bases). From germline, CDR1 is KGHSH and CDR2 LQKENI. V lost 2 bases and J 4 bases, leaving 12 bases between the germline ends. CDR3 length: 15 amino acids. The CDR3 bases are TGTGCCAGCTCACCAAGCAGGACAGCGAAAAACATTCAGTACTTC. This gives the protein CASSPSRTAKNIQYF.